This entry lists 26 T cell receptor beta chains sequenced from one sample in a study of blood T cell repertoires in COVID-19. Sequencing was performed with immunoSEQ multiplex PCR; in TCRdb, only in-frame clones are kept and a portion is missing. The repertoire holds 150,000 to 200,000 clones, with 80% to 95% as singletons. The sample comprised peripheral blood. The origin of the receptors is a woman aged 45-59 years with acute or convalescent COVID-19.

The V gene is TRBV3-1 (or the pseudogene TRBV3-2), the J gene TRBJ2-3; D is undetermined. V was pared by 2 bases and J by 0 bases, with 9 bases between. CDR1 and CDR2 (germline): LGHDT, YNNKEL (reference sequence). The CDR3 contains 15 residues. The CDR3 DNA reads TGTGCCAGCAGCCAATTTTTCCCTAGCACAGATACGCAGTATTTT. Translation gives CASSQFFPSTDTQYF.

The sample holds a few counts of this clone. The chain combines TRBV7-2 with TRBJ2-7, with D possibly TRBD1 on 6 matching bases. V gave up 5 bases and J gave up 7 bases, with 18 bases separating them. The CDR3 contains 14 residues. The germline gives CDR1 SGHTA, CDR2 FQGNSA. The CDR3 DNA reads as TGTGCCAGCAGCATATCACGGCCCCAGGGGGAGCAGTACTTC. This sequence encodes CASSISRPQGEQYF.

V usage is TRBV28 and J usage is TRBJ1-5; no firm D call. V lost 5 bases to trimming and J lost 0 bases, with 11 bases between them. Per the germline V gene, CDR1 is MDHEN and CDR2 is SYDVKM. The CDR3 loop spans 15 amino acids. The CDR3 region has the DNA TGTGCCAGCAGTCCTCTTATTTATAGCAATCAGCCCCAGCATTTT. This sequence encodes CASSPLIYSNQPQHF.

The J gene is TRBJ1-5, the V gene TRBV6-5, with 10 bases fitting TRBD1. CDR1 and CDR2 (germline): MNHEY, SVGAGI. The CDR3 contains 15 residues. V dropped 8 bases and J dropped 5; count of bases not matched to a gene: 9. In DNA, the CDR3 is TGTGCCAGCTTAAGACAGGGGGCTACGGATCAGCCCCAGCATTTT. This sequence encodes CASLRQGATDQPQHF.

V and J are TRBV10-2 and TRBJ2-7; 9 nucleotides match TRBD2. The CDR3 covers 16 residues. The V gene's germline CDR1 is WSHSY and CDR2 SAAADI. Unmatched junction bases numbered 11, after V lost 5 bases and J lost 3 bases. The DNA of the CDR3 is TGCGCCAGCAGTCATAGCGGGAGAATAATCGGCTACGAGCAGTACTTC. It encodes CASSHSGRIIGYEQYF.

J is TRBJ1-5 and V is TRBV5-6; the D gene is possibly TRBD1 (5 bases). CDR1 SGHDT and CDR2 YYEEEE come from the germline V gene. The V gene lost 3 bases and the J gene lost 5 bases, with 18 bases spanning the gap. This CDR3 contains 16 residues. The CDR3: CASSSGGGRPYQPQHF. In DNA form, the CDR3 reads TGTGCCAGCAGCTCGGGGGGTGGCAGGCCTTATCAGCCCCAGCATTTT.

The chain combines TRBV23-1 with TRBJ2-7, with D unclear. TRBV23-1 is placed among ORFs of uncertain function. V was cut by 4 bases and J by 1 base, with 14 bases left in between. This CDR3 spans 15 amino acids. The CDR3 is CASSRPVFRSYEQYF. The CDR3 bases are TGCGCCAGCAGTCGCCCAGTTTTCAGGTCCTACGAGCAGTACTTC.

The chain employs TRBV3-1 (or the pseudogene TRBV3-2) and TRBJ1-1, with D perhaps TRBD1 (6 bases). Per germline, CDR1 LGHDT and CDR2 YNNKEL (reference sequence). V was shortened by 4 bases and J by 0 bases, with 18 bases between the two germline ends. This CDR3 comprises 17 residues. In DNA, the CDR3 is TGTGCCAGCAGCCCCGATTGGTCCAGGGGAGTGAACACTGAAGCTTTCTTT. This encodes CASSPDWSRGVNTEAFF.

This rearrangement joins TRBV30 to TRBJ1-3; 9 nucleotides agree with TRBD1. Trimming removed 1 base from V and 0 bases from J; junction bases left unmatched: 7. Germline V lookup: CDR1 GTSNPN, CDR2 SVGIG (reference sequence). The CDR3 is 17 amino acids. The CDR3 protein is CAWSDRGPGFSGNTIYF. CDR3 bases: TGTGCCTGGAGTGACAGGGGGCCGGGGTTCTCTGGAAACACCATATATTTT.

The sample holds a few counts of this clone. The CDR3 reads CASSESVRAGYTF. CDR3 bases: TGTGCCAGCAGTGAATCGGTCAGGGCTGGCTACACCTTC. The chain uses TRBV25-1 and TRBJ1-2, with D possibly TRBD1 on 5 matching bases. Germline loops: CDR1 MGHDK, CDR2 SYGVNS. This CDR3 is built from 13 residues. Trimming pared 1 base from V and 7 bases from J, leaving 10 bases between.

The chain uses TRBV5-1 and TRBJ2-7, with D possibly being TRBD1 (6 bases). The CDR3 sequence is 17 residues long. Germline CDR1 and CDR2: SGHRS and YFSETQ. V lost 4 bases to trimming and J lost 0 bases, with 20 bases between them. CDR3 in amino acids: CASSPDLQGVSSYEQYF. The CDR3 nucleotides are TGCGCCAGCAGCCCAGACCTACAGGGTGTTAGCTCCTACGAGCAGTACTTC.

CDR3 in DNA: TGTGCCAGTAGTACCTCAGGGGGCAATGTAGGTGAGCAGTTCTTC. It codes for CASSTSGGNVGEQFF. V gene TRBV19 combines with J gene TRBJ2-1; 8 bases are a match to TRBD1. After removal of 4 bases from V and 9 bases from J, the junction contained 11 bases not matched to a gene. Germline V gene sequence: CDR1 LNHDA, CDR2 SQIVND (reference sequence). The CDR3 length is 15 residues. Full variable domain (missing parts from reference TRBV19 and TRBJ2-1): DGGITQSPKYLFRKEGQNVTLSCEQNLNHDAMYWYRQDPGQGLRLIYYSQIVNDFQKGDIAEGYSVSREKKESFPLTVTSAQKNPTAFYLCASSTSGGNVGEQFFGPGTRLTVL.

The chain recombines TRBV19 with TRBJ1-2, with D perhaps TRBD1 (6 bases). V lost 11 bases and J lost 8, with 18 bases in between. The CDR3 totals 12 residues. CDR1 is LNHDA and CDR2 is SQIVND in the germline V gene (reference sequence). In DNA, the CDR3 is TGTGCCGGTGGACAGCCTGGAAGGGGCTACACCTTC. Protein sequence: CAGGQPGRGYTF.

The CDR3, as DNA: TGTGCCGGATCTACAGGGGGCGATGAGCAGTTCTTC. This translates into CAGSTGGDEQFF. The V and J genes are TRBV2 and TRBJ2-1; 9 positions match TRBD1. CDR1 and CDR2 from the germline V gene are SNHLY and FYNNEI. Losses at the gene ends were 11 bases for V and 8 bases for J; bases not matched to a gene: 7. This CDR3 has 12 residues. Together with reference TRBV2 and TRBJ2-1, the CDR3 gives the full variable domain: EPEVTQTPSHQVTQMGQEVILRCVPISNHLYFYWYRQILGQKVEFLVSFYNNEISEKSEIFDDQFSVERPDGSNFTLKIRSTKLEDSAMYFCAGSTGGDEQFFGPGTRLTVL.

The chain has TRBV27 and TRBJ1-4; 8 nucleotides match TRBD1. In germline, CDR1 is MNHEY, CDR2 SMNVEV (reference sequence). V gave up 8 bases and J gave up 8 bases; unmatched junction bases: 10. This CDR3 contains 14 residues. The CDR3 reads CASALTGAQEKLFF. In DNA form, the CDR3 reads TGTGCCAGCGCGCTGACAGGGGCTCAGGAAAAACTGTTTTTT.

The chain combines TRBV2 with TRBJ1-6, with no clear D. CDR3 length equals 16 residues. Germline V lookup: CDR1 SNHLY, CDR2 FYNNEI. The V gene lost 5 bases and the J gene lost 0 bases, with 11 bases spanning the gap. The CDR3 DNA is TGTGCCAGCAGTAGGTCACAGCACTCCTATAATTCACCCCTCCACTTT. This codes for CASSRSQHSYNSPLHF.

The chain joins TRBV5-4 to TRBJ1-3; D uncertain. Between the trimmed V and J ends, which lost 0 bases and 0 bases, there was a span of 13 bases. Germline V gene lookup returns CDR1 SGHNT and CDR2 YYREEE (reference sequence). This CDR3 has 17 amino acids. The CDR3: CASSLEQSPSSGNTIYF. In nucleotides, the CDR3 is TGTGCCAGCAGCTTGGAACAGTCCCCGAGCTCTGGAAACACCATATATTTT.

This chain uses TRBV13 with TRBJ1-2; 8 bases fit TRBD1. Germline V gives CDR1 PRHDT, CDR2 FYEKMQ (reference sequence). The CDR3 covers 15 residues. With 6 bases clipped from V and 2 bases from J, the junction kept 8 bases outside the gene matches. The CDR3 DNA sequence: TGTGCCAGCAGGGGGACAGGTGAGGGAAACTATGGCTACACCTTC. Protein product: CASRGTGEGNYGYTF.

This clone was counted between two and nine times. An end of the junction differs from the germline gene, which may be a read error. The DNA for the CDR3 is TGCGCCAGCAGCCAAGATGTAGGCTCCGGGGGGGACTTC. Its translation is CASSQDVGSGGDF. The rearrangement links TRBV4-3 to TRBJ1-2, with D tentatively TRBD1 (5 bases). Germline CDR1 is LGHNA and CDR2 is YSLEER. The CDR3 extends over 13 amino acids.

The V call is TRBV27, the J call TRBJ2-1; 11 nucleotides agree with TRBD2. J was trimmed by 1 base and V by 6 bases; bases with no gene match: 2. Germline V gives CDR1 MNHEY, CDR2 SMNVEV (reference sequence). The CDR3 extends over 15 amino acids. CDR3 nucleotides: TGTGCCAGCAGGGGACTAGCGGTATCCTACAATGAGCAGTTCTTC. This codes for CASRGLAVSYNEQFF.

This clone has just one count. The rearrangement links TRBV18 to TRBJ1-2; D gene ambiguous. Between the trimmed V and J ends, which lost 2 bases and 6 bases, there was a span of 16 bases. The CDR3 has 15 residues. Per the germline V gene, CDR1 is KGHSH and CDR2 is LQKENI. The CDR3 DNA reads as TGTGCCAGCTCACCATCCCAGGAGGCTTGGGATGGCTACACCTTC. Its translation is CASSPSQEAWDGYTF.

The gene calls are TRBV24-1 and TRBJ2-5, with D perhaps TRBD1 (5 bases). The ends were cut back, 4 bases at V and 4 bases at J, with 9 bases in the middle. Per germline, CDR1 KGHDR and CDR2 SFDVKD. The CDR3 spans 13 residues. The CDR3 loop is CATSDQGVETQYF. DNA of the CDR3: TGTGCCACCAGTGACCAGGGTGTAGAGACCCAGTACTTC.

This chain connects TRBV3-1 (or the pseudogene TRBV3-2) to TRBJ2-5, with TRBD1 matching 7 bases. From germline, CDR1 is LGHDT and CDR2 YNNKEL (reference sequence). The CDR3 runs 14 residues. Trimming took 4 bases from V and 11 from J; bases not matched to a gene: 13. The CDR3 protein is CASSPNGTAEGQYF. The CDR3 DNA reads TGTGCCAGCAGCCCCAACGGGACAGCCGAAGGGCAGTACTTC.

V is TRBV9 and J is TRBJ2-2, with D maybe TRBD1 (5 bases). The CDR3 consists of 15 residues. Per the germline V gene, CDR1 is SGDLS and CDR2 is YYNGEE. The ends were cut back, 1 base at V and 2 bases at J, with 9 bases in the middle. In nucleotides, the CDR3 is TGTGCCAGCAGCGTATCGACAGCTAACACCGGGGAGCTGTTTTTT. This encodes CASSVSTANTGELFF.

The gene calls are TRBV5-1 and TRBJ2-1, with 8 bases fitting TRBD2. The CDR3 totals 14 residues. V dropped 4 bases and J dropped 7; count of bases not matched to a gene: 7. Germline lookup yields CDR1 SGHRS and CDR2 YFSETQ. CDR3 sequence: CASSLGLDLNEQFF. CDR3 nucleotides: TGCGCCAGCAGCCTGGGACTAGATTTGAATGAGCAGTTCTTC.

The chain combines TRBV11-2 with TRBJ2-1; 8 bases are a match to TRBD2. This CDR3 spans 18 amino acids. J lost 3 bases, V lost 4 bases, and 14 bases had no gene match. CDR1 is SGHAT, CDR2 FQNNGV, per germline. CDR3 sequence: CASSSTSYREGIYNEQFF. The DNA of the CDR3 is TGTGCCAGCAGCTCTACAAGCTACCGGGAGGGCATCTACAATGAGCAGTTCTTC.